Presented here are 17 T cell receptor beta chains from one specimen sequenced in a study of shared clonotypes between healthy human individuals. This table comes from immunoSEQ multiplex PCR, and its TCRdb copy is limited to in-frame clones, with some not included. The sample contains around 2.3 million clones, 90% to 97% of which appear only once. The sample consisted of naive CD4+ T cells sorted from blood. The sample's subset: CD45RA+ positively selected. These TCRs come from a man between 18 and 29 years old in good health.

The chain carries TRBV20-1 and TRBJ1-2; D unclear. V lost 8 bases to trimming and J lost 8 bases, with 15 bases between them. Looked up from germline, CDR1 is DFQATT and CDR2 is SNEGSKA (reference sequence). CDR3 length: 11 amino acids. CDR3 sequence reads: CSYTDSGGYTF. Written as DNA, the CDR3 is TGCAGTTATACAGATTCAGGAGGCTACACCTTC.

This clone was counted a single time. The V call is TRBV19, the J call TRBJ1-6, with D unresolved. The CDR3 is 13 residues long. Germline CDR1 and CDR2: LNHDA and SQIVND (reference sequence). V lost 5 bases, J lost 12 bases, and 14 bases lay in between. CDR3 nucleotide sequence: TGTGCCAGTAGTCGGGCTGCGGTTGAACCCCTCCACTTT. It yields the protein CASSRAAVEPLHF.

The chain has TRBV18 and TRBJ1-5, with D maybe TRBD1 (6 bases). The CDR3 length is 19 residues. Trimming removed 3 bases from V and 5 bases from J, with 26 bases in between. Germline values: CDR1 KGHSH, CDR2 LQKENI. The CDR3 loop reads CASSPSGRGTTHRDQPQHF. Here the CDR3 DNA reads TGTGCCAGCTCACCCTCGGGCAGGGGCACAACCCACCGGGATCAGCCCCAGCATTTT. The full variable domain, rest sourced from reference TRBV18 and TRBJ1-5, is NAGVMQNPRHLVRRRGQEARLRCSPMKGHSHVYWYRQLPEEGLKFMVYLQKENIIDESGMPKERFSAEFPKEGPSILRIQQVVRGDSAAYFCASSPSGRGTTHRDQPQHFGDGTRLSIL.

V is TRBV9 and J is TRBJ1-4; D is perhaps TRBD1 (5 bases). The CDR3 covers 18 residues. The ends were cut back, 4 bases at V and 6 bases at J, with 25 bases in the middle. Germline CDR1 is SGDLS and CDR2 is YYNGEE. This CDR3 reads CASSTGTAVPSRHEKLFF. The CDR3 DNA reads as TGTGCCAGCAGCACCGGGACGGCCGTTCCGAGCCGGCATGAAAAACTGTTTTTT.

The rearrangement links TRBV9 to TRBJ2-1; D perhaps matches TRBD1 (6 bases). This CDR3 contains 16 residues. Germline lookup yields CDR1 SGDLS and CDR2 YYNGEE. Trimming cost V 4 bases and J 4 bases, with 18 bases left between them. As DNA, the CDR3 is TGTGCCAGCAGCCCTGGGGGCTCCCTCCTTTACAATGAGCAGTTCTTC. Translating it yields CASSPGGSLLYNEQFF.

This chain links TRBV7-2 with TRBJ2-3; a possible D gene is TRBD2 (6 bases). Deletions cut 6 bases from V and 1 base from J, with 14 bases between. Germline CDR1 reads SGHTA; CDR2 reads FQGNSA. This CDR3 contains 15 residues. Written as DNA, the CDR3 is TGTGCCAGCAGACTAGGGGCTAGCGGCACAGATACGCAGTATTTT. Translated, it gives CASRLGASGTDTQYF. Together with reference TRBV7-2 and TRBJ2-3, the CDR3 gives the full variable domain: GAGVSQSPSNKVTEKGKDVELRCDPISGHTALYWYRQSLGQGLEFLIYFQGNSAPDKSGLPSDRFSAERTGGSVSTLTIQRTQQEDSAVYLCASRLGASGTDTQYFGPGTRLTVL.

The chain is built from TRBV2 and TRBJ2-2; D is perhaps TRBD2 (5 bases). Between the trimmed V and J ends, which lost 4 bases and 2 bases, there was a span of 14 bases. The germline V gene encodes CDR1 SNHLY and CDR2 FYNNEI. The CDR3 covers 16 residues. The CDR3: CASSVRASINTGELFF. The CDR3 DNA reads as TGTGCCAGCAGTGTACGGGCTAGCATCAACACCGGGGAGCTGTTTTTT.

This clone occurred a few times. V usage is TRBV4-2 and J usage is TRBJ1-6; D gene unclear. The V gene lost 3 bases and the J gene lost 8 bases, with 11 bases spanning the gap. CDR3 length: 14 amino acids. The germline V gene has CDR1 LGHNA and CDR2 YNFKEQ. The CDR3 region is CASSQNFPHSPLHF. As DNA, the CDR3 is TGTGCCAGCAGCCAGAACTTCCCCCATTCACCCCTCCACTTT.

The rearrangement joins TRBV25-1 to TRBJ1-5, with D perhaps matching TRBD1 (5 bases). This CDR3 spans 15 amino acids. Trimming cost V 4 bases and J 1 base, with 11 bases left between them. Per the germline V gene, CDR1 is MGHDK and CDR2 is SYGVNS. For the CDR3, the DNA is TGTGCCAGCAGTGCCGCGAAGGGGAGCAATCAGCCCCAGCATTTT. Translating it yields CASSAAKGSNQPQHF.

The chain employs TRBV9 and TRBJ2-1; 7 bases map to TRBD2. This CDR3 is built from 16 residues. Germline CDR1 is SGDLS and CDR2 is YYNGEE. V lost 0 bases and J lost 8; bases outside the gene matches: 11. The CDR3: CASSVATGGSGDEQFF. CDR3 sequence (DNA): TGTGCCAGCAGCGTAGCAACAGGCGGGAGTGGGGATGAGCAGTTCTTC.

This sequence joins TRBV30 and TRBJ2-7; D remains unclear. There are 13 residues in the CDR3. With 3 bases removed from V and 0 bases from J, the gap between germline ends came to 9 bases. Germline CDR1 GTSNPN, CDR2 SVGIG (reference sequence). The CDR3 nucleotides read TGTGCCTGGAGCCCGGAAATCTCCTACGAGCAGTACTTC. It codes for CAWSPEISYEQYF.

Only a few counts were recorded for this clone. The rearrangement links TRBV7-9 to TRBJ2-5; D ambiguous. CDR3 size: 13 residues. V dropped 5 bases and J dropped 6 bases, with 13 bases sitting between them. The V gene's germline CDR1 is SEHNR and CDR2 FQNEAQ (reference sequence). As DNA, the CDR3 is TGTGCCAGCAGCCCCCATGAGTCCCAGACCCAGTACTTC. Protein: CASSPHESQTQYF.

The V call is TRBV19, the J call TRBJ1-5, with 10 bases matching TRBD1. Unmatched junction bases numbered 2, after V lost 6 bases and J lost 0 bases. CDR3 length equals 15 residues. Germline lookup yields CDR1 LNHDA and CDR2 SQIVND (reference sequence). The CDR3 sequence is CASRGTGDSNQPQHF. In DNA, the CDR3 is TGTGCCAGTAGAGGGACAGGGGATAGCAATCAGCCCCAGCATTTT.

The chain recombines TRBV7-2 with TRBJ1-2; D is ambiguous. Trimming shortened V by 5 bases and J by 5 bases, and 18 bases separated the two germline ends. Germline V gene sequence: CDR1 SGHTA, CDR2 FQGNSA. The CDR3 totals 15 residues. The chain's CDR3 is CASSLAWVPEYGYTF. In nucleotides, the CDR3 is TGTGCCAGCAGCCTTGCGTGGGTCCCGGAGTATGGCTACACCTTC.

J is TRBJ2-3 and V is TRBV5-1; D is ambiguous. Germline V gives CDR1 SGHRS, CDR2 YFSETQ. Trimming took off 5 bases at V and 2 bases at J, with 6 bases between the two ends. The CDR3 is made up of 12 amino acids. CDR3 nucleotides: TGCGCCAGCAGACTAACCACAGATACGCAGTATTTT. Protein: CASRLTTDTQYF.

The chain is built from TRBV7-6 and TRBJ1-4, with D perhaps matching TRBD1 (5 bases). There are 20 residues in the CDR3. Germline assignment: CDR1 SGHVS and CDR2 FNYEAQ. Between the trimmed V and J ends, which lost 5 bases and 0 bases, there was a span of 25 bases. CDR3 DNA: TGTGCCAGCAGCAAAACCCCTTTAATAGGGCAGGGAGCAACTAATGAAAAACTGTTTTTT. This codes for CASSKTPLIGQGATNEKLFF.

V usage is TRBV2 and J usage is TRBJ1-6; 8 bases fit TRBD1. Unmatched junction bases numbered 9, after V lost 10 bases and J lost 4 bases. In germline, CDR1 is SNHLY, CDR2 FYNNEI. The CDR3 has 15 amino acids. CDR3 nucleotides: TGTGCCACCGATACGGGACAGGAGTATAATTCACCCCTCCACTTT. Its protein is CATDTGQEYNSPLHF.